This TCR beta chain was sequenced for a study of metastatic and nonmetastatic thyroid tumors. Germline V gene data show CDR1 as MNHNS and CDR2 as SASEGT. The CDR3 runs to 14 residues. V lost 2 bases and J 4 bases, leaving 11 bases between the germline ends. TCRdb re-called clones from the PCR reads using MiXCR. Of about 21,000 clones detected, roughly 18% appear once; the ten largest clones hold over 20%. All patients were treatment-naive before thyroid surgery. This TCR came from a male donor with papillary thyroid cancer or a benign thyroid nodule (not recorded which). Some clones in this sample may be carry-over from other donors' samples. The sequenced sample consisted of blood. This chain uses TRBV6-1 with TRBJ1-2; D remains unclear. The CDR3 loop is CASSENPGSYGYTF. The CDR3 nucleotides are TGTGCCAGCAGTGAAAATCCGGGCTCCTATGGCTACACCTTC.